The rows below give T cell receptor beta chains drawn from one sample of a study of shared clonotypes between healthy human individuals. Some clones are missing from TCRdb's copy, which holds only in-frame ones; the method was immunoSEQ multiplex PCR. The sample has approximately 650,000 clones; roughly 95% are singletons. The sample was naive CD8+ T cells sorted from blood. The receptor source for this set is a woman in her thirties in good health. Both conserved end residues are part of each CDR3. The D gene is left open where the match is weak. Rows give clone size only sometimes, using once, few, many, or a class for an expanded clone.

TRBD2 | . | TRBJ2-7 | TRBV5-1 | TGCGCCAGCCGAACTAGCGGGAGTTCCTACGAGCAGTACTTC | CASRTSGSSYEQYF
. | . | TRBJ1-1 | TRBV19 | TGTGCCAGTAGTATAGGCGTTCGTGGGGCGATGAACACTGAAGCTTTCTTT | CASSIGVRGAMNTEAFF
. | . | TRBJ2-7 | TRBV27 | TGTGTCAGCAGTCTGGGCTACTCCTACGAGCAGTACTTC | CVSSLGYSYEQYF
TRBD1 | . | TRBJ1-2 | TRBV4-2 | TGTGCCAGCAGCCCAGAGGGACAGGGGGCTGGTGGCTACACCTTC | CASSPEGQGAGGYTF
. | . | TRBJ2-7 | TRBV27 | TGTGCCAGCAGTTTATCGATCGTCGGCTCCTACGAGCAGTACTTC | CASSLSIVGSYEQYF
. | once | TRBJ2-1 | TRBV27 | TGTGCCAGCAGGCGAGGAGGTGAGCAGTTCTTC | CASRRGGEQFF
. | . | TRBJ2-7 | TRBV11-2 | TGTGCCAGCAGCTTTGAAGCGGACGAGCAGTACTTC | CASSFEADEQYF
TRBD1 | . | TRBJ1-1 | TRBV2 | TGTGCCAGCCGTGGACAGGGGTTTGAAGCTTTCTTT | CASRGQGFEAFF
. | . | TRBJ1-5 | TRBV5-6 | TGTGCCAGCAGCTTGGGGTACGGGTCCAATCAGCCCCAGCATTTT | CASSLGYGSNQPQHF
. | . | TRBJ1-1 | TRBV11-2 | TGTGCCAGCAGCTTTTGGGGGAGCGACACTGAAGCTTTCTTT | CASSFWGSDTEAFF
. | . | TRBJ1-3 | TRBV5-1 | TGCGCCAGCAGCTCGCTGGGGGACGGTGGAAACACCATATATTTT | CASSSLGDGGNTIYF
. | . | TRBJ2-7 | TRBV6-6 | TGTGCCAGCAAATCGACAAGCACCTACGAGCAGTACTTC | CASKSTSTYEQYF
. | . | TRBJ2-1 | TRBV12-5 | TGTGCTAGTGGTTTCGGCAGGGGCCAATCCAGCTCCTACAATGAGCAGTTCTTC | CASGFGRGQSSSYNEQFF
. | . | TRBJ2-3 | TRBV5-6 | TGTGCCAGCAGCTTGGGTACCACAGATACGCAGTATTTT | CASSLGTTDTQYF
TRBD1 | . | TRBJ1-2 | TRBV6-5 | TGTGCCAGCAGAGAACTACAGGGGTCCTATGGCTACACCTTC | CASRELQGSYGYTF
. | . | TRBJ2-7 | TRBV29-1 | TGCAGCGTTGATGGTGCAGGGGGGGCCTCCTACGAGCAGTACTTC | CSVDGAGGASYEQYF
. | few | TRBJ2-7 | TRBV15 | TGTGCCACCAGCAGAGAGGGGGGCAAGCAGTACTTC | CATSREGGKQYF
TRBD1 | . | TRBJ2-1 | TRBV7-9 | TGTGCCAGCAGCTCACAGGGGGCCACCTACAATGAGCAGTTCTTC | CASSSQGATYNEQFF
. | . | TRBJ1-2 | TRBV2 | TGTGCCAGCATACTCGGCTCTAACTATGGCTACACCTTC | CASILGSNYGYTF
. | . | TRBJ2-7 | TRBV19 | TGTGCCAGTAGTATTGGAGGGTCCTCCTACGAGCAGTACTTC | CASSIGGSSYEQYF
. | . | TRBJ2-3 | TRBV7-8 | TGTGCCAGCAGCCCTAGATCCGGTCCCAGCACAGATACGCAGTATTTT | CASSPRSGPSTDTQYF
TRBD2 | . | TRBJ2-1 | TRBV27 | TGTGCCAGCAGTTTACTAGCGGGAGGGCCTGGTGAGCAGTTCTTC | CASSLLAGGPGEQFF
TRBD1 | . | TRBJ2-7 | TRBV29-1 | TGCAGCGCCACGACAGGGGAGTATCCTGAGCAGTACTTC | CSATTGEYPEQYF
. | . | TRBJ2-1 | TRBV7-9 | TGTGCCAGCAGCGAAAGATTAGTTGATTACAATGAGCAGTTCTTC | CASSERLVDYNEQFF
. | . | TRBJ1-3 | TRBV9 | TGTGCCAGCGGTGGAAACACCATATATTTT | CASGGNTIYF
TRBD1 | . | TRBJ2-7 | TRBV10-1 | TGCGCCAGCAGCGACCGGACAGGGGCGAATGAGCAGTACTTC | CASSDRTGANEQYF
. | . | TRBJ2-2 | TRBV9 | TGTGCCAGCAGCGTATCCCATGACACCCCGAACACCGGGGAGCTGTTTTTT | CASSVSHDTPNTGELFF
. | . | TRBJ1-4 | TRBV5-6 | TGTGCCAGCAGCTTGTATTTGGCTGCAACTAATGAAAAACTGTTTTTT | CASSLYLAATNEKLFF
TRBD2 | . | TRBJ2-2 | TRBV27 | TGTGCCAGCAGTTTATGGAGCGGGAGGGCCTCCGGGGAGCTGTTTTTT | CASSLWSGRASGELFF
. | . | TRBJ2-2 | TRBV29-1 | TGCAGCGTTACAGGGTCCGGGGAGCTGTTTTTT | CSVTGSGELFF
. | . | TRBJ2-7 | TRBV5-4 | TGTGCCAGCAGCTTGGCCGGACAGATCTACGAGCAGTACTTC | CASSLAGQIYEQYF
TRBD2 | . | TRBJ2-1 | TRBV19 | TGTGCCAGTAGTATAGGGGCGGGAGCGGCTTATGAGCAGTTCTTC | CASSIGAGAAYEQFF
. | . | TRBJ2-3 | TRBV7-8 | TGTGCCAGCAGCCAGGCGGGTAGCGCTAACCTTGGGAGCACAGATACGCAGTATTTT | CASSQAGSANLGSTDTQYF
. | . | TRBJ1-3 | TRBV6-6 | TGTGCCAGCAGACCCAAGGTAGCAGGGGCTGGAAACACCATATATTTT | CASRPKVAGAGNTIYF
. | . | TRBJ1-1 | TRBV7-6 | TGTGCCAGCATCGCGACTGGGGGAGCTGAAGCTTTCTTT | CASIATGGAEAFF
. | . | TRBJ2-7 | TRBV7-2 | TGTGCCAGCACCAACCCGATTAATCCCTACGAGCAGTACTTC | CASTNPINPYEQYF
. | . | TRBJ2-7 | TRBV9 | TGTGCCAGCAGCGTAGGTTTTGGTGTCTCCTACGAGCAGTACTTC | CASSVGFGVSYEQYF
TRBD1 | . | TRBJ2-2 | TRBV19 | TGTGCCAGTAGATTTGGGGCACAGGGGCAGAACACCGGGGAGCTGTTTTTT | CASRFGAQGQNTGELFF
. | . | TRBJ2-1 | TRBV9 | TGTGCCAGCAGAGGGGGGAAGTCCCCGGGAAATGAGCAGTTCTTC | CASRGGKSPGNEQFF
. | . | TRBJ1-4 | TRBV6-7 | TGTGCCAGCAGTTACTCGATTATGGGGAGTGCAACTAATGAAAAACTGTTTTTT | CASSYSIMGSATNEKLFF
TRBD2 | . | TRBJ2-5 | TRBV2 | TGTGCCAGCAGAGATCTAGCGGGAGAGACCCAGTACTTC | CASRDLAGETQYF
TRBD2 | . | TRBJ2-7 | TRBV5-5 | TGTGCCAGCAGCATGAGGGCGGGAGCACTCGGCGAGCAGTACTTC | CASSMRAGALGEQYF
TRBD1 | . | TRBJ1-1 | TRBV13 | TGTGCCAGCAGCCCCGGGACAGGGTCGACTGAAGCTTTCTTT | CASSPGTGSTEAFF
. | . | TRBJ2-2 | TRBV29-1 | TGCAGCGGCGTCCTACAGGGATTGGCCGGGGAGCTGTTTTTT | CSGVLQGLAGELFF
TRBD1 | . | TRBJ2-3 | TRBV19 | TGTGCCAGTAGCGGGACAGGGGTCAACACAGATACGCAGTATTTT | CASSGTGVNTDTQYF
TRBD2 | once | TRBJ2-1 | TRBV2 | TGTGCCAGCAGTGAAGCTGGTTGGGCTAGCGGTAATGAGTGGCAGTTCTTC | CASSEAGWASGNEWQFF
. | once | TRBJ1-4 | TRBV19 | TGTGCCAGTAGTCCCGAATGGGGGGCAAGAGAAAAACTGTTTTTT | CASSPEWGAREKLFF
. | once | TRBJ1-4 | TRBV27 | TGTGCCAGCAAGGGGCTGGCAACTAATGAAAAACTGTTTTTT | CASKGLATNEKLFF
TRBD1 | once | TRBJ2-5 | TRBV28 | TGTGCCAGCAGTAACTCAGGGGGACCGGAGACCCAGTACTTC | CASSNSGGPETQYF
. | . | TRBJ1-2 | TRBV19 | TGTGCCAGTAGCAAGGAGACCGCAAACTATGGCTACACCTTC | CASSKETANYGYTF
TRBD1 | . | TRBJ2-3 | TRBV28 | TGTGCCAGCAGTTTATGGGCAGGGGGCCTCACAGATACGCAGTATTTT | CASSLWAGGLTDTQYF
. | . | TRBJ2-7 | TRBV4-2 | TGTGCCAGCAGCCAAGAGATGAGAGCCCCCTCCTACGAGCAGTACTTC | CASSQEMRAPSYEQYF
TRBD2 | . | TRBJ2-5 | TRBV18 | TGTGCCAGCTCACCACGCGGTTCGCGGGAGTTAGAGACCCAGTACTTC | CASSPRGSRELETQYF
. | . | TRBJ2-5 | TRBV5-1 | TGCGCCAGCAGCTTGGATGCCCAAGAGACCCAGTACTTC | CASSLDAQETQYF